The 14 T cell receptor beta chains presented below share a single source sample, sequenced in a study of early T cells in non-severe SARS-CoV-2 infection. From the 5' RACE reads, TCRdb called clonotypes with MiXCR, one entry per CDR3 protein. The sample lists 29,000 or so distinct CDR3 sequences, more than 4.5% seen once, with 11% in the top ten. The sample was whole blood. The receptors stem from an adult who was a healthcare worker with PCR-confirmed SARS-CoV-2 infection or an uninfected control (not recorded which).

This clonotype was detected only a few times. The chain is built from TRBV7-6 and TRBJ2-5; D possibly corresponds to TRBD2 (6 bases). The CDR3 loop spans 13 amino acids. Germline lookup yields CDR1 SGHVS and CDR2 FNYEAQ. V was trimmed by 5 bases and J by 4 bases, leaving 11 bases between them. The CDR3 loop is CASSPRAGETQYF. In nucleotides, the CDR3 is TGTGCCAGCAGCCCTCGAGCGGGAGAGACCCAGTACTTC.

This clonotype turned up a few times. The V gene is TRBV12-3 or TRBV12-4, the J gene TRBJ2-5; 7 nucleotides agree with TRBD2. The trim removed 4 bases at V and 8 bases at J, leaving 13 bases unmatched. The CDR3 consists of 15 residues. This CDR3 is CASSWGGTKRPTQYF. The CDR3 bases are TGTGCCAGCAGTTGGGGCGGGACTAAACGCCCTACCCAGTACTTC.

The chain uses TRBV18 and TRBJ2-4; D is perhaps TRBD2 (6 bases). The CDR3 contains 12 residues. CDR1 is KGHSH, CDR2 LQKENI, per germline. The V and J ends lost 3 bases and 6 bases respectively, with 6 bases between them. Here the CDR3 DNA reads TGTGCCAGCTCACCCGGGGGAAACATTCAGTACTTC. Its protein product is CASSPGGNIQYF.

The rearrangement joins TRBV27 to TRBJ2-2, with 9 bases matching TRBD1. V shed 5 bases, J shed 1 base, and the junction held 11 bases outside the gene matches. The CDR3 sequence is 18 residues long. Germline assignment: CDR1 MNHEY and CDR2 SMNVEV (reference sequence). In DNA, the CDR3 is TGTGCCAGCAGTCCCCGTCGACAGGGGGGATTGAACACCGGGGAGCTGTTTTTT. This sequence encodes CASSPRRQGGLNTGELFF.

In this sample, this clonotype turned up many times. The chain uses TRBV20-1 and TRBJ2-3; possible D gene TRBD1, 6 bases. Germline V gives CDR1 DFQATT, CDR2 SNEGSKA (reference sequence). The CDR3 sequence is 12 residues long. Trimming stripped 3 bases from V and 6 bases from J, with 10 bases between. The CDR3 region is CSASEGDDTQYF. The CDR3 coding sequence is TGCAGTGCTAGCGAGGGGGATGATACGCAGTATTTT.

This chain links TRBV6-5 with TRBJ1-2; 7 bases are a match to TRBD1. Germline values: CDR1 MNHEY, CDR2 SVGAGI. The CDR3 is made up of 15 amino acids. V dropped 2 bases and J dropped 4; count of bases not matched to a gene: 7. The CDR3 DNA reads TGTGCCAGCAGTTACCAGGGCAGGGGGTCCTATGGCTACACCTTC. Translated: CASSYQGRGSYGYTF.

This clonotype appeared many times. The chain employs TRBV18 and TRBJ2-7, with a tentative D call TRBD1 (6 bases). Trimming shortened V by 2 bases and J by 6 bases, and 14 bases separated the two germline ends. Germline V gene data show CDR1 as KGHSH and CDR2 as LQKENI. The CDR3 runs to 14 residues. CDR3 in amino acids: CASSPAQGQTEQYF. The CDR3 DNA reads TGTGCCAGCTCACCAGCCCAAGGACAGACCGAGCAGTACTTC.

This clonotype was seen only a few times. This rearrangement joins TRBV12-3 or TRBV12-4 to TRBJ1-4; a weak D match, TRBD1 (6 bases). The germline V and J ends were trimmed by 5 bases and 3 bases, with 13 bases remaining between them. This CDR3 contains 15 residues. The CDR3 bases are TGTGCCAGCAGTCGCAACAGGGCGGCTAATGAAAAACTGTTTTTT. This encodes CASSRNRAANEKLFF.

The sample holds many counts of this clonotype. The chain joins TRBV14 to TRBJ1-1; D perhaps matches TRBD1 (5 bases). This CDR3 has 13 residues. Trimming took off 1 base at V and 8 bases at J, with 11 bases between the two ends. Germline CDR1 and CDR2: SGHDN and FVKESK. The CDR3 sequence is CASSQAGRLEAFF. As DNA, the CDR3 is TGTGCCAGCAGCCAAGCGGGGCGTTTAGAAGCTTTCTTT.

This clonotype has at least ten counts. The chain is built from TRBV6-5 and TRBJ2-2; 7 bases line up with TRBD1. Germline loops: CDR1 MNHEY, CDR2 SVGAGI. This CDR3 contains 14 residues. V dropped 2 bases and J dropped 8; count of bases not matched to a gene: 5. The CDR3 spells CASSYARGKGELFF. The CDR3, as DNA: TGTGCCAGCAGTTACGCCAGGGGGAAAGGGGAGCTGTTTTTT.

V gene TRBV5-5 combines with J gene TRBJ1-4; 8 bases fit TRBD1. Germline assignment: CDR1 SGHKS and CDR2 YYEKEE (reference sequence). The length of the CDR3 is 13 residues. Trimming removed 4 bases from V and 8 bases from J; junction bases left unmatched: 4. CDR3 region: CASSPRQGEKLFF. In nucleotides, the CDR3 is TGTGCCAGCAGCCCTCGACAGGGGGAAAAACTGTTTTTT.

In its sample, this clonotype was seen many times. The chain joins TRBV20-1 to TRBJ2-7, with TRBD1 as a possible D gene (6 bases). This CDR3 region has 13 residues. The germline CDR1 and CDR2 sequences are DFQATT and SNEGSKA (reference sequence). Trimming removed 1 base at V and 2 bases at J, with 9 bases between. In nucleotides, the CDR3 is TGCAGTGCTAGAGGTACAGGGACCTACGAGCAGTACTTC. Its translation: CSARGTGTYEQYF.

The chain employs TRBV7-2 and TRBJ1-2; D is unclear. V lost 2 bases and J 4 bases, leaving 14 bases between the germline ends. Germline CDR1 SGHTA, CDR2 FQGNSA. This CDR3 is 15 amino acids long. CDR3 loop: CASSLSLDGTYGYTF. The DNA for the CDR3 is TGTGCCAGCAGCTTATCTCTGGACGGAACCTATGGCTACACCTTC.

The sample holds many counts of this clonotype. The V call is TRBV18, the J call TRBJ1-4; 7 positions agree with TRBD1. Germline V gene sequence: CDR1 KGHSH, CDR2 LQKENI. After removal of 8 bases from V and 6 bases from J, the junction contained 6 bases not matched to a gene. CDR3 length equals 13 residues. As DNA, the CDR3 is TGTGCCAGCCGAATCGGACAGGATGAAAAACTGTTTTTT. Residues: CASRIGQDEKLFF.